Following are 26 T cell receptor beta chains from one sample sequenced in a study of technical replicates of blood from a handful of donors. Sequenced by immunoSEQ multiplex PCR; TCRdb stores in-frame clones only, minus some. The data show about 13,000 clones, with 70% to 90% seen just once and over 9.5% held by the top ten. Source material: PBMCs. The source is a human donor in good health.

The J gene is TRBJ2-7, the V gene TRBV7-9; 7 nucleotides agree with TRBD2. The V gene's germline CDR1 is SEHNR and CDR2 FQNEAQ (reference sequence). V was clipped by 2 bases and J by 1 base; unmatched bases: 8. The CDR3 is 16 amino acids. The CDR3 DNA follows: TGTGCCAGCAGCTTAATACTAACGGGAGGATCCTACGAGCAGTACTTC. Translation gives CASSLILTGGSYEQYF.

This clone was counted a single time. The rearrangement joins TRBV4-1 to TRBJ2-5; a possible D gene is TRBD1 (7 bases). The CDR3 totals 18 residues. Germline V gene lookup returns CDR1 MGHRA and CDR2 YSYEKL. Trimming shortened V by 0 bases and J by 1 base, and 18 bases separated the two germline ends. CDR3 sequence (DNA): TGCGCCAGCAGCCAAGACCCTTTCGCGGGACAGTCCCAAGAGACCCAGTACTTC. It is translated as CASSQDPFAGQSQETQYF.

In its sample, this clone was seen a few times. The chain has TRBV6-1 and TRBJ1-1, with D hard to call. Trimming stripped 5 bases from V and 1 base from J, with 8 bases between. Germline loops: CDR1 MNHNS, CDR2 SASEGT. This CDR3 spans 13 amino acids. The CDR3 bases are TGTGCCAGCAGTCGTAACAGGAACACTGAAGCTTTCTTT. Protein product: CASSRNRNTEAFF.

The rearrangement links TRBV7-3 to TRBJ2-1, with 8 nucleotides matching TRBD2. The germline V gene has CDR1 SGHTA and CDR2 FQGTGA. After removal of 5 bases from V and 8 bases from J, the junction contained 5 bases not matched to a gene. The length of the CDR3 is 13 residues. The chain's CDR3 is CASSTGLEDEQFF. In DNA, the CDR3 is TGTGCCAGCAGCACGGGACTAGAGGATGAGCAGTTCTTC.

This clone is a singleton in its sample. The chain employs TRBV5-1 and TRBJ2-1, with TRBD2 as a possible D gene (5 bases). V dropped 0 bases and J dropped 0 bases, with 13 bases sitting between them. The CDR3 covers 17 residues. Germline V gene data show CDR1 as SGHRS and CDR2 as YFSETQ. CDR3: CASSLESGPSSYNEQFF. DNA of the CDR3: TGCGCCAGCAGCTTGGAGAGCGGACCGAGCTCCTACAATGAGCAGTTCTTC.

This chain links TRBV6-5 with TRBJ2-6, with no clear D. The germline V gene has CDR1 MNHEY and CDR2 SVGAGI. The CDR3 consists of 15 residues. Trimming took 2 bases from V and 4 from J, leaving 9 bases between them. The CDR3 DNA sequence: TGTGCCAGCAGTTACGGGTGGGCGGGGGCCAACGTCCTGACTTTC. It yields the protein CASSYGWAGANVLTF.

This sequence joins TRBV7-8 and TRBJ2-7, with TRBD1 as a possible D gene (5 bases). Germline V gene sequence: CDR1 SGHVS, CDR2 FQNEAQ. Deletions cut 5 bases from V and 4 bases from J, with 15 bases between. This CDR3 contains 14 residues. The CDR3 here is CASSTRTRTYEQYF. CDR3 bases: TGTGCCAGCAGCACGAGGACAAGGACGTACGAGCAGTACTTC.

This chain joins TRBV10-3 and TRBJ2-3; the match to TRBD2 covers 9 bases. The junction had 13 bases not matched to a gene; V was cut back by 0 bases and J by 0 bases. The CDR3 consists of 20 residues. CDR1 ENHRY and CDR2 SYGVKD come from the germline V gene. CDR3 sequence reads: CAISESFPAGGDKSTDTQYF. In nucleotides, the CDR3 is TGTGCCATCAGTGAGTCGTTCCCAGCGGGAGGTGATAAGAGCACAGATACGCAGTATTTT.

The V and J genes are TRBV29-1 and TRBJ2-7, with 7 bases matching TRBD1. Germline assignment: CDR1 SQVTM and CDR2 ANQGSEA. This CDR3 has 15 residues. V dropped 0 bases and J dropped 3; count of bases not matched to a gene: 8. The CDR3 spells CSVEDPETGLYEQYF. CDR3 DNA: TGCAGCGTTGAAGATCCTGAGACAGGGCTCTACGAGCAGTACTTC.

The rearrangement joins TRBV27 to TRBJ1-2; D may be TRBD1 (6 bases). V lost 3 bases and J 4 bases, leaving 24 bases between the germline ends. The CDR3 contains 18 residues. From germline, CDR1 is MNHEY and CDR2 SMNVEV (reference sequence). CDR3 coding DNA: TGTGCCAGCAGTTTTTTGGGAATCAGGGGAGGGAGGGGCTATGGCTACACCTTC. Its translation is CASSFLGIRGGRGYGYTF.

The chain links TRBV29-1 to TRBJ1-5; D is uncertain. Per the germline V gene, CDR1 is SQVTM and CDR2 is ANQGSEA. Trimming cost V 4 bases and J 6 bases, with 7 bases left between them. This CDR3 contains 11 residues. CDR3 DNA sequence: TGCAGCGTTGTCCGGGGTCAGCCCCAGCATTTT. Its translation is CSVVRGQPQHF.

Here the CDR3 DNA reads TGTGCCAGCAGCAAGCCTGGGACTCCAGACACAGATACGCAGTATTTT. Amino acid sequence: CASSKPGTPDTDTQYF. The chain has TRBV7-9 and TRBJ2-3, with a possible D match to TRBD2 (6 bases). The CDR3 length is 16 residues. Germline V gene sequence: CDR1 SEHNR, CDR2 FQNEAQ (reference sequence). V dropped 5 bases and J dropped 2 bases, with 17 bases sitting between them.

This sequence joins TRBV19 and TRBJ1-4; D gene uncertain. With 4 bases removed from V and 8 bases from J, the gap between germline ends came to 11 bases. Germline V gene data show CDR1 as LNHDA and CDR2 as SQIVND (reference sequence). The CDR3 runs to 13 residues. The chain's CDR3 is CASSTIIWEKLFF. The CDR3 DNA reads TGTGCCAGTAGTACTATTATTTGGGAAAAACTGTTTTTT.

DNA for the CDR3: TGTGCCAGCAGCCAGAGTTGGGCCTCGGGGGGGGAGACCCAGTACTTC. Translated, it gives CASSQSWASGGETQYF. The chain employs TRBV2 and TRBJ2-5; TRBD2 aligns across 8 bases. CDR3 length: 16 amino acids. Germline values: CDR1 SNHLY, CDR2 FYNNEI. After removal of 6 bases from V and 5 bases from J, the junction contained 14 bases not matched to a gene.

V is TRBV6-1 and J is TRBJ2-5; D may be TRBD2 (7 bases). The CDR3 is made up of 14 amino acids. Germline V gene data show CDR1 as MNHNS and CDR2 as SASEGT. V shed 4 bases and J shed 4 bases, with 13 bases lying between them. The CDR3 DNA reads TGTGCCAGCAGTGGAGGGGGAGGGGGAGAGACCCAGTACTTC. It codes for CASSGGGGGETQYF.

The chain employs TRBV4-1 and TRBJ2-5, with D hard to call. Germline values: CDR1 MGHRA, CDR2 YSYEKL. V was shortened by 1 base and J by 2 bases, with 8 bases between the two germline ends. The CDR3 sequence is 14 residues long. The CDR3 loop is CASSQVDLQETQYF. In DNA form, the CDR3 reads TGCGCCAGCAGCCAAGTTGACTTACAAGAGACCCAGTACTTC.

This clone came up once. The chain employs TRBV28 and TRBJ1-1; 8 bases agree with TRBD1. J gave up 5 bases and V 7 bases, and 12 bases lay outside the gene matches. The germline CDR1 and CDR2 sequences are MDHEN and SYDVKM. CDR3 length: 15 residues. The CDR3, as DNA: TGTGCCAGCACCGTCCCGGGACAGGTAATAACTGAAGCTTTCTTT. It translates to CASTVPGQVITEAFF. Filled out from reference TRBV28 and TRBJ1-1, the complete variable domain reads DVKVTQSSRYLVKRTGEKVFLECVQDMDHENMFWYRQDPGLGLRLIYFSYDVKMKEKGDIPEGYSVSREKKERFSLILESASTNQTSMYLCASTVPGQVITEAFFGQGTRLTVV.

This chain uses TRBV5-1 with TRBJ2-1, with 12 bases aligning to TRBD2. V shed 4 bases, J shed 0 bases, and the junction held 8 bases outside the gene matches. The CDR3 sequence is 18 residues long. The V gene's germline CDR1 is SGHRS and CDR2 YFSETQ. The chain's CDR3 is CASSHGTSGQYSYNEQFF. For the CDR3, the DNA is TGCGCCAGCAGCCACGGGACTAGCGGGCAATACTCCTACAATGAGCAGTTCTTC.

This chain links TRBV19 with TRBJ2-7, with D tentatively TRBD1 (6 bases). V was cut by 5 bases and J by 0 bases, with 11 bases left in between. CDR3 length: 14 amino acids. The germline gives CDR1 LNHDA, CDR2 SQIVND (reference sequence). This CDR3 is CASSPGTSSYEQYF. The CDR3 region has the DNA TGTGCCAGTAGTCCAGGGACAAGCTCCTACGAGCAGTACTTC.

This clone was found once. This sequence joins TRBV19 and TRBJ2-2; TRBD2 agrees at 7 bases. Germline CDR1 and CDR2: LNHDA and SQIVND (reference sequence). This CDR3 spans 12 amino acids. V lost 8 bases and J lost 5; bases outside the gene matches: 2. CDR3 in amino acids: CASLRGTGELFF. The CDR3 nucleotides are TGTGCCAGTTTGCGGGGGACCGGGGAGCTGTTTTTT.

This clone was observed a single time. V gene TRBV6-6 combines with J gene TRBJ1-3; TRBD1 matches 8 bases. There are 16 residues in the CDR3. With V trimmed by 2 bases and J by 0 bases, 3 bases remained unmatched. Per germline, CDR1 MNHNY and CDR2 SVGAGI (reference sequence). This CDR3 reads CASSYRDRYSGNTIYF. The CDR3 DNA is TGTGCCAGCAGTTACCGGGACAGGTACTCTGGAAACACCATATATTTT.

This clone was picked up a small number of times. In DNA, the CDR3 is TGTGCCAGCAGCTCAATACGGGGACAGGGGAACGGCTACACCTTC. Translated, it gives CASSSIRGQGNGYTF. The rearrangement uses TRBV11-2 and TRBJ1-2, with 10 bases matching TRBD1. V lost 4 bases and J lost 8; bases outside the gene matches: 10. The CDR3 consists of 15 residues. The germline V gene encodes CDR1 SGHAT and CDR2 FQNNGV.

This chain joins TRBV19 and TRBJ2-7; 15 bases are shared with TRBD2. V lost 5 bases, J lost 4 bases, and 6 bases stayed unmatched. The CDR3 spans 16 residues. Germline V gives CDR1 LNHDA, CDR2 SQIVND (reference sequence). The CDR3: CASSAGTSGRRYEQYF. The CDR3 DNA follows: TGTGCCAGTAGTGCCGGGACTAGCGGGAGGAGGTACGAGCAGTACTTC.

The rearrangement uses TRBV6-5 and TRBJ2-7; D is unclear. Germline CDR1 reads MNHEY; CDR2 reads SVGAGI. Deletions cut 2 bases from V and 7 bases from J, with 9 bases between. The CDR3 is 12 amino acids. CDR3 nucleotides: TGTGCCAGCAGTTACGGTTCGCGGGAGCAGTACTTC. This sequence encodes CASSYGSREQYF.

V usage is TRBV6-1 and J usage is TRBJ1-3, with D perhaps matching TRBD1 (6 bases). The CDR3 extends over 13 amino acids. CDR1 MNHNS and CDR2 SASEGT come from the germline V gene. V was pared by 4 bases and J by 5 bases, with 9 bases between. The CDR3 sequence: CASSGQVRNTIYF. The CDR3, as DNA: TGTGCCAGCAGTGGACAGGTTCGAAACACCATATATTTT.

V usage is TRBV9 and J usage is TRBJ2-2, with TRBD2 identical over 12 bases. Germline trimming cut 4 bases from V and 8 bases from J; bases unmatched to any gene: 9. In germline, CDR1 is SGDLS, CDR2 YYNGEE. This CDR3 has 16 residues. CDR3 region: CASSILTSGSAGELFF. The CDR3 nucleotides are TGTGCCAGCAGCATCCTGACTAGCGGGAGCGCAGGGGAGCTGTTTTTT.